A selection of T cell receptor beta chains follows, all from one sample in a study of blood T cell repertoires in COVID-19. Clones were read by immunoSEQ multiplex PCR, and TCRdb kept only the in-frame ones, dropping some. The sample lists about 210,000 clones, around nine tenths seen once, with about 5% in the top ten. The sequencing input was peripheral blood. Every receptor here comes from a woman in her thirties or forties with acute or convalescent COVID-19. CDR3s include the opening cysteine and the closing phenylalanine or tryptophan. Fields, in order: J gene, clone size, V gene, D gene, CDR3 protein, CDR3 DNA. D genes are given only for firm matches. The size of a clone is reported for some rows only, either as once, few or many, or as a class for expanded clones.

J gene: TRBJ2-2; clone size: .; V gene: TRBV30; D gene: .; CDR3 protein: CAWSVRWPHGELFF; CDR3 DNA: TGTGCCTGGAGTGTACGATGGCCCCACGGGGAGCTGTTTTTT
J gene: TRBJ1-6; clone size: .; V gene: TRBV6-2/TRBV6-3; D gene: TRBD1; CDR3 protein: CASSLGQGLSSPLHF; CDR3 DNA: TGTGCCAGCAGTTTGGGACAGGGCCTTTCATCACCCCTCCACTTT
J gene: TRBJ1-1; clone size: .; V gene: TRBV2; D gene: .; CDR3 protein: CASLEVNTEAFF; CDR3 DNA: TGTGCCAGCTTGGAGGTGAACACTGAAGCTTTCTTT
J gene: TRBJ1-6; clone size: .; V gene: TRBV19; D gene: .; CDR3 protein: CASSGGFSYNSPLHF; CDR3 DNA: TGTGCCAGTAGTGGGGGGTTCTCCTATAATTCACCCCTCCACTTT
J gene: TRBJ1-2; clone size: .; V gene: TRBV2; D gene: .; CDR3 protein: CASSEFGANYGYTF; CDR3 DNA: TGTGCCAGCAGTGAGTTTGGAGCTAACTATGGCTACACCTTC
J gene: TRBJ1-5; clone size: .; V gene: TRBV24-1; D gene: .; CDR3 protein: CATSDPLYSNQPQHF; CDR3 DNA: TGTGCCACCAGTGACCCCCTCTATAGCAATCAGCCCCAGCATTTT
J gene: TRBJ2-5; clone size: .; V gene: TRBV7-2; D gene: TRBD2; CDR3 protein: CASSPTTGGGRRTQYF; CDR3 DNA: TGTGCCAGCAGCCCTACGACCGGGGGGGGACGTAGGACCCAGTACTTC
J gene: TRBJ1-6; clone size: .; V gene: TRBV27; D gene: .; CDR3 protein: CASRHGGMGSPLHF; CDR3 DNA: TGTGCCAGCAGACACGGGGGAATGGGTTCACCCCTCCACTTT
J gene: TRBJ1-5; clone size: .; V gene: TRBV19; D gene: .; CDR3 protein: CASSNHRVSNQPQHF; CDR3 DNA: TGTGCCAGTAGTAACCACAGGGTAAGCAATCAGCCCCAGCATTTT
J gene: TRBJ1-1; clone size: .; V gene: TRBV25-1; D gene: TRBD1; CDR3 protein: CASLGGIEAFF; CDR3 DNA: TGTGCCAGCCTAGGGGGCATTGAAGCTTTCTTT
J gene: TRBJ1-2; clone size: .; V gene: TRBV5-1; D gene: TRBD1; CDR3 protein: CASSLAPTGGTEGYTF; CDR3 DNA: TGCGCCAGCAGCTTGGCACCGACAGGGGGAACGGAGGGCTACACCTTC
J gene: TRBJ1-6; clone size: .; V gene: TRBV5-6; D gene: .; CDR3 protein: CASSQRQNPPSYNSPLHF; CDR3 DNA: TGTGCCAGCAGCCAGCGACAGAATCCACCCTCCTATAATTCACCCCTCCACTTT
J gene: TRBJ1-1; clone size: .; V gene: TRBV18; D gene: .; CDR3 protein: CASSPGQRNTEAFF; CDR3 DNA: TGTGCCAGCTCACCAGGACAAAGAAACACTGAAGCTTTCTTT
J gene: TRBJ2-3; clone size: once; V gene: TRBV19; D gene: .; CDR3 protein: CASTPRRAGWSTDTQYF; CDR3 DNA: TGTGCCAGTACCCCCCGCCGCGCGGGGTGGAGCACAGATACGCAGTATTTT
J gene: TRBJ1-2; clone size: .; V gene: TRBV12-5; D gene: TRBD1; CDR3 protein: CASGLGTGLYVGYTF; CDR3 DNA: TGTGCTAGTGGTTTGGGGACAGGGTTATATGTTGGCTACACCTTC
J gene: TRBJ1-1; clone size: .; V gene: TRBV11-1; D gene: .; CDR3 protein: CASSPFNTEAFF; CDR3 DNA: TGTGCCAGCAGCCCCTTCAACACTGAAGCTTTCTTT